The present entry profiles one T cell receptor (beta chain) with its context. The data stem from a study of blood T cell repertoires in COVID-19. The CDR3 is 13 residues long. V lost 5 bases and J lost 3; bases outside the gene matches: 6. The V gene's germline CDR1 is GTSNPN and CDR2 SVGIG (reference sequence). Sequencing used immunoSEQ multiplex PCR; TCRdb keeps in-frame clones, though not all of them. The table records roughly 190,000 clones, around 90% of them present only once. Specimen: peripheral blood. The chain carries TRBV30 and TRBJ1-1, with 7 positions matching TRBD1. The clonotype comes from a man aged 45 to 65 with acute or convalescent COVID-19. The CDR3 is CAWCGTADTEAFF. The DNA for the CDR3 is TGTGCCTGGTGCGGGACAGCCGACACTGAAGCTTTCTTT.